The clone carrying this TCR beta chain was observed a handful of times. Only in-frame clones appear in the TCRdb table, and some are missing; sequencing was by immunoSEQ multiplex PCR. The sample has about 26,000 clones, about nine tenths seen once; the top ten hold over 11%. These data belong to a study of T cells in localized non-small cell lung cancer. This CDR3 has 12 residues. Trimming removed 7 bases at V and 4 bases at J, with 10 bases between. Germline lookup yields CDR1 MDHEN and CDR2 SYDVKM. This material consisted of peripheral blood, taken before any cancer treatment. The chain has TRBV28 and TRBJ1-1; D is ambiguous. This clonotype was sampled from a female donor older than 55 with stage II squamous cell lung carcinoma. The CDR3 is CASISGSTEAFF. CDR3 DNA: TGTGCCAGCATCTCGGGGAGCACTGAAGCTTTCTTT.